This T cell receptor (beta chain) derives from a study of OX40 agonist ivuxolimab in advanced cancers. CDR1 is GTSNPN and CDR2 is SVGIG in the germline V gene (reference sequence). Trimming took 2 bases from V and 4 from J, leaving 12 bases between them. The CDR3 is made up of 13 amino acids. Profiling relied on immunoSEQ multiplex PCR, and the TCRdb table lists in-frame clones only, not all of them. The sample holds about 78,000 clones, about 80% seen once. The chain employs TRBV30 and TRBJ2-7; tentatively, D is TRBD2 (6 bases). The sequence was obtained from an adult with an advanced solid tumor such as melanoma, head and neck, liver or kidney cancer. The source was CD4+ or CD8+ T cells sorted from blood, collected in a trial of the OX40 agonist ivuxolimab. CDR3 bases: TGTGCCTGGAGTACCGGGACTCAATACGAGCAGTACTTC. Its translation: CAWSTGTQYEQYF.